The clone carrying this T cell receptor beta chain was seen repeatedly, ten times or more. Its antigen is not known. Documented time point: persistent/refractory GD, antithyroid drugs over 5 years with positive TRAb. PBMC-extracted RNA yielded the TCR library. It was by American Thyroid Association guidelines that Graves' disease was diagnosed. These data come from a study of regulatory T cells in long-lasting Graves disease. V lost 6 bases to trimming and J lost 7 bases, with 15 bases between them. This CDR3 region has 14 residues. Germline V gene sequence: CDR1 SGHVS, CDR2 FQNEAQ. Study outcomes and limitations: Segments TRBV28, TRBJ1-2 and TRBJ2-5 showed preferential usage in persistent disease.

Construction of the TCR beta libraries employed iRepertoire HTBI primers in conjunction with Arm-PCR of CDR3 regions. TCRdb re-derived calls from the multiplex PCR reads in MiXCR, one entry per CDR3 protein. The sample yields roughly 400,000 distinct CDR3 sequences, less than 25% seen once. The chain carries TRBV7-8 and TRBJ1-4, with no clear D. The sequencing here drew on peripheral blood mononuclear cells (PBMCs), taken when the disease was refractory, from a patient treated with antithyroid drugs. This clonotype originated in a female donor with Graves disease. The CDR3 spells CASSSTTWSEKLFF. CDR3 DNA sequence: TGTGCCAGCAGTTCCACGACCTGGAGTGAAAAACTGTTTTTT.